One and the same sample provided the 2 T cell receptor beta chains below, sequenced in a study of blood T cell repertoires in COVID-19. Profiled with immunoSEQ multiplex PCR; TCRdb holds only in-frame clones, not every one. The sample contains some 100,000 clones, around 90% of which appear only once. The sample comprised peripheral blood. These receptors were obtained from a man aged 65-85 years with acute or convalescent COVID-19.

The genes are TRBV11-3 and TRBJ2-1; TRBD2 matches at 11 bases. The germline gives CDR1 SGHNT, CDR2 YENEEA. This CDR3 is 17 amino acids long. V shed 1 base and J 2 bases; nucleotides not matched to a gene: 4. In DNA form, the CDR3 reads TGTGCCAGCAGCTTAGGAGAGACTAGCGGGACCTACAATGAGCAGTTCTTC. Amino acid sequence: CASSLGETSGTYNEQFF.

This chain links TRBV7-9 with TRBJ2-5; D is perhaps TRBD1 (6 bases). The CDR3 is made up of 15 amino acids. The V gene's germline CDR1 is SEHNR and CDR2 FQNEAQ (reference sequence). The V and J ends lost 5 bases and 5 bases respectively, with 18 bases between them. The CDR3 DNA follows: TGTGCCAGCAGCCCAACAGGGCCCGCAGGGGAGACCCAGTACTTC. It codes for CASSPTGPAGETQYF.